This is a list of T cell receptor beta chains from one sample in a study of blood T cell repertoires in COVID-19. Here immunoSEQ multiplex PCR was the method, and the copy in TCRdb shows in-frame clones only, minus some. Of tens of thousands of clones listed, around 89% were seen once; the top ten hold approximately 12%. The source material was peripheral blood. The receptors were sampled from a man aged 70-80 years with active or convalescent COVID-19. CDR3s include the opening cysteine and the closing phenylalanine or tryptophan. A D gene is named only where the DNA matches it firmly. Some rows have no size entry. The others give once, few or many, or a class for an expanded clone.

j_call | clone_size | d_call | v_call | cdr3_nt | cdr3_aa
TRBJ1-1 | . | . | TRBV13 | TGTGCCAGCAGCTTACAGAACACTGAAGCTTTCTTT | CASSLQNTEAFF
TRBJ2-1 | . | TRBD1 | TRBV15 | TGTGCCACCAGCAGGAGGGACAGGGACTACAATGAGCAGTTCTTC | CATSRRDRDYNEQFF
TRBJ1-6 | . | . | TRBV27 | TGTGCCAGCAGTTATAAGGAGGGCTCCTATAATTCACCCCTCCACTTT | CASSYKEGSYNSPLHF
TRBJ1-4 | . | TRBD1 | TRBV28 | TGTGCCAGCAGTCCGATGCCGGGACAGCACGGAACTTACGGCGAAAAACTGTTTTTT | CASSPMPGQHGTYGEKLFF
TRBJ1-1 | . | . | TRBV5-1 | TGCGCCAGCAGCTTTACAGGGTTGGGTAACACTGAAGCTTTCTTT | CASSFTGLGNTEAFF
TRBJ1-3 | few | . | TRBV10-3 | TGTGCCATCGCAGCTGGAAACACCATATATTTT | CAIAAGNTIYF
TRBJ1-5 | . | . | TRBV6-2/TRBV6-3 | TGTGCCAGCAGTTACGAGATCGTGCAGAGCGATCAGCCCCAGCATTTT | CASSYEIVQSDQPQHF
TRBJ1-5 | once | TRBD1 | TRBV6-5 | TGTGCCAGCAGTTACCGACAGGGCTATCAGCCCCAGCATTTT | CASSYRQGYQPQHF
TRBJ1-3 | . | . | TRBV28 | TGTGCCAGCAGTTTAGGTCAGTTCCTCTCTGGAAACACCATATATTTT | CASSLGQFLSGNTIYF
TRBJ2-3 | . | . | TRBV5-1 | TGCGCCAGCAGCTTGGGAGGGTTGGCGGCTGATACGCAGTATTTT | CASSLGGLAADTQYF
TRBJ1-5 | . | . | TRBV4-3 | TGCGCCAGCAGCCAAGCCAAGGGGAATCAGCCCCAGCATTTT | CASSQAKGNQPQHF
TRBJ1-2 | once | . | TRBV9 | TGTGCCAGCAGCCCCGGGGTAAACTATGGCTACACCTTC | CASSPGVNYGYTF
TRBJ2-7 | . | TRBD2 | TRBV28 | TGTGCCAGCAGACGTGGCGCGGGGGTTCTACGGGAGCAGTACTTC | CASRRGAGVLREQYF
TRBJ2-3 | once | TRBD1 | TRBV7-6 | TGTGCCAGCAGCCCCGGTCAGGGGGCCCTAGATACGCAGTATTTT | CASSPGQGALDTQYF
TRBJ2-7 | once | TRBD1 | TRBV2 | TGTGCCAGCAGGCAAGACAGGGGGGCCTCCTACGAGCAGTACTTC | CASRQDRGASYEQYF
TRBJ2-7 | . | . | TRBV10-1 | TGCGCCAGCAGTGATGTGGGGGCAGGGACCTTAAGCGAGCAGTACTTC | CASSDVGAGTLSEQYF
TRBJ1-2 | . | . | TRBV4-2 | TGTGCCAGCAGCCAAGTGGCCGGAGACTACTATGGCTACACCTTC | CASSQVAGDYYGYTF
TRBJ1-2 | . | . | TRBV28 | TGTGCCAGCAGTCCCCCGGCAGGGTATCTTGGCTACACCTTC | CASSPPAGYLGYTF
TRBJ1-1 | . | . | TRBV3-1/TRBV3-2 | TGTGCCAGCAGTCGAAATCCGGGAGAGGGGACTGAAGCTTTCTTT | CASSRNPGEGTEAFF
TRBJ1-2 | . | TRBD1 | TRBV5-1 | TGCGCCAGCAGCAGGCGGGGACAGGGGCTCTATGGCTACACCTTC | CASSRRGQGLYGYTF
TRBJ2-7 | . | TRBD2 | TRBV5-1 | TGCGCCAGCAGCGAGACTAGCGGCTCCTACGAGCAGTACTTC | CASSETSGSYEQYF
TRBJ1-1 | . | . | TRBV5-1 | TGCGCCAGCAGCTTGGACGGTATTAACACTGAAGCTTTCTTT | CASSLDGINTEAFF
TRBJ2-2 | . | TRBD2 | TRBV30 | TGTGCCTGGAGTGGTCTAGCGGGGGGGCCAGGTCACACCGGGGAGCTGTTTTTT | CAWSGLAGGPGHTGELFF
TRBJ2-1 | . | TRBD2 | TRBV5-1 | TGCGCCAGCAGCCCGGGACTAGCGGGGGGGTACAATGAGCAGTTCTTC | CASSPGLAGGYNEQFF
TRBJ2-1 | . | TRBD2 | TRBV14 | TGTGCCAGCAGTGCCTGGCGGGGGGGTTACAATGAGCAGTTCTTC | CASSAWRGGYNEQFF
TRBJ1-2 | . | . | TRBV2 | TGTGCCAGCAGATCTGGCGGCGGGGGTTCAGGCTACACCTTC | CASRSGGGGSGYTF
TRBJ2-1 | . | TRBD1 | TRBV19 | TGTGCCAGTAGCCAACAGGGGCGAGGGCACGAGCAGTTCTTC | CASSQQGRGHEQFF
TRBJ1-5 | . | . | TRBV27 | TGTGCCAGCAGTTTTTCAGGGTCAATTCAGCCCCAGCATTTT | CASSFSGSIQPQHF
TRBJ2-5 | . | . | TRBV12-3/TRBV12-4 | TGTGCCAGCAGTTTACAGGGGTCACAGTACTTC | CASSLQGSQYF
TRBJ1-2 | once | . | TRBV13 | TGTGCCAGCAGCTTCCGGGACACCCACTTTGGCTACACCTTC | CASSFRDTHFGYTF
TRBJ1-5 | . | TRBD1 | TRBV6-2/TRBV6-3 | TGTGCCAGCAGTTACCCCGAGGGGGCTCAGCCCCAGCATTTT | CASSYPEGAQPQHF
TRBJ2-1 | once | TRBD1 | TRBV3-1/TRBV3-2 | TGTGCCAGCAGCCAAGCTTTTGGGACAGGACCTTTCAATGAGCAGTTCTTC | CASSQAFGTGPFNEQFF
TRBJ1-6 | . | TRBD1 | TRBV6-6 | TGTGCCAGCAGTCAGAACCCTCCGGGACAGGGATCCGTCTCCTATAATTCACCCCTCCACTTT | CASSQNPPGQGSVSYNSPLHF
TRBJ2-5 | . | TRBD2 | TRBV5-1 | TGCGCCAGCAGCCAAGGATCTAGCGGGGGGGCAGGTAGGGAGACCCAGTACTTC | CASSQGSSGGAGRETQYF
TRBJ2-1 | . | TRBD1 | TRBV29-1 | TGCAGCGCCGGGGGCAGGGGGCTCAATGAGCAGTTCTTC | CSAGGRGLNEQFF
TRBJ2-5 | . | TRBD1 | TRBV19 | TGTGCCAGTAGTATTTCTCCGGGACAGGGAGGAGAGACCCAGTACTTC | CASSISPGQGGETQYF
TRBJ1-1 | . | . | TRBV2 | TGTGCCAGCAGTGGGGGGGTTGGAACTGAAGCTTTCTTT | CASSGGVGTEAFF
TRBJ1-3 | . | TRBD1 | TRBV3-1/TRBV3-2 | TGTGCCAGCAGCCAAGGCTTGGGGGACAGCGGAAACACCATATATTTT | CASSQGLGDSGNTIYF
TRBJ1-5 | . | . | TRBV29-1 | TGCAGCGTCGGCAGGGGTCGCAATCAGCCCCAGCATTTT | CSVGRGRNQPQHF
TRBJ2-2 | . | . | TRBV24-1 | TGTGCCACCAGTGTTAGAAACACCGGGGAGCTGTTTTTT | CATSVRNTGELFF
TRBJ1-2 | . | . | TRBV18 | TGTGCCAGCTCACCACCCCCCATGAGCTATGGCTACACCTTC | CASSPPPMSYGYTF
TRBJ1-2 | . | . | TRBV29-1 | TGCAGCGGTTCTTGGGGGGGCGCGGGAGGCTACACCTTC | CSGSWGGAGGYTF
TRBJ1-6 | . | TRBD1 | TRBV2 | TGTGCCAGCAGTGCAGCGGGACAGGGGGGATCACCCCTCCACTTT | CASSAAGQGGSPLHF
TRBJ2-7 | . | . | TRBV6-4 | TGTGCCAGCAGTGTTGATCTAAACTACGAGCAGTACTTC | CASSVDLNYEQYF
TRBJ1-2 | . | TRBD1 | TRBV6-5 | TGTGCCAGCAGTTCGGGACAGGGGTTCTATGGCTACACCTTC | CASSSGQGFYGYTF
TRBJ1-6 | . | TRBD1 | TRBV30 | TGTGCCTGGACTCCCGGACAGGGGATCACCTATAATTCACCCCTCCACTTT | CAWTPGQGITYNSPLHF
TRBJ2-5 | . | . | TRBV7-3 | TGTGCCAGCAGTCCCTCAGGGCGGGAGACCCAGTACTTC | CASSPSGRETQYF
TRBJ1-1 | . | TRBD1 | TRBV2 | TGTGCCAGCAGTGAAGCCCTACAGGGGGAAGCTTTCTTT | CASSEALQGEAFF
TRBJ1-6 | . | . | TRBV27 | TGTGCCAGCAGTACGCAGGGCTCTTCACCCCTCCACTTT | CASSTQGSSPLHF
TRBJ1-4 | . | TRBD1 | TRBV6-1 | TGTGCCAGCAGTACCGGGACAGGGATTAATGAAAAACTGTTTTTT | CASSTGTGINEKLFF
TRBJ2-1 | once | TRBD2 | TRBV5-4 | TGTGCCAGCAGCTCTAGCGGGGGGGCATACAATGAGCAGTTCTTC | CASSSSGGAYNEQFF
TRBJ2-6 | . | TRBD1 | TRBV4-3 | TGCGCCAGCAGCCAAGAGGCTAGGACAGGACCCTCTGGGGCCAACGTCCTGACTTTC | CASSQEARTGPSGANVLTF
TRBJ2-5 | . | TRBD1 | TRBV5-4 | TGTGCCAGCAGAACCGGACAGGGGGGGATAGGAGAGACCCAGTACTTC | CASRTGQGGIGETQYF
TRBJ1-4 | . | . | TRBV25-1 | TGTGCCAGCAGCTTCAACCCCCAACGGGGACACGATAATGAAAAACTGTTTTTT | CASSFNPQRGHDNEKLFF
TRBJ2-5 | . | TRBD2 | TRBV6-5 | TGTGCCAGCAGTTCCCAGCGGGGGGCCCCAGAGACCCAGTACTTC | CASSSQRGAPETQYF
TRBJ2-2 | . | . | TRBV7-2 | TGTGCCAGCAGCTTAGGTCACCGAGAGACGAACACCGGGGAGCTGTTTTTT | CASSLGHRETNTGELFF
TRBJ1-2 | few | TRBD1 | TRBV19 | TGTGCCAGTACTTATCTAGGACAGGGGGACTATGGCTACACCTTC | CASTYLGQGDYGYTF